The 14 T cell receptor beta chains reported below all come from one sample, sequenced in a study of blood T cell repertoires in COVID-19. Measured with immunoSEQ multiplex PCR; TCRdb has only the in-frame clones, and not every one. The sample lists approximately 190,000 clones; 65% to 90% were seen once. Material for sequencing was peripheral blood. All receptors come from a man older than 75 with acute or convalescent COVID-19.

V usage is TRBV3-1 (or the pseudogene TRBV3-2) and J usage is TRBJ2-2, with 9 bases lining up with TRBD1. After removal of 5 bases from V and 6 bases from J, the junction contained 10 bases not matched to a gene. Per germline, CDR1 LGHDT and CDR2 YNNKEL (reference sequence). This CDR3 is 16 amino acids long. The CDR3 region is CASSARGQGLPGELFF. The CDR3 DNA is TGTGCCAGCAGCGCCCGGGGACAGGGCCTTCCCGGGGAGCTGTTTTTT.

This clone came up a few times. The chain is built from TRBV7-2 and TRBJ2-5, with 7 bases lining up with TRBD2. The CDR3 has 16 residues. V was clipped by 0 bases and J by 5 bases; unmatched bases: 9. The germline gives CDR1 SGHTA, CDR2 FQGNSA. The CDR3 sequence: CASSLALRGSSETQYF. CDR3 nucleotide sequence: TGTGCCAGCAGCTTAGCGCTTCGCGGGAGTAGCGAGACCCAGTACTTC. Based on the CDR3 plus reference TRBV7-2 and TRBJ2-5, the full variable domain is GAGVSQSPSNKVTEKGKDVELRCDPISGHTALYWYRQSLGQGLEFLIYFQGNSAPDKSGLPSDRFSAERTGGSVSTLTIQRTQQEDSAVYLCASSLALRGSSETQYFGPGTRLLVL.

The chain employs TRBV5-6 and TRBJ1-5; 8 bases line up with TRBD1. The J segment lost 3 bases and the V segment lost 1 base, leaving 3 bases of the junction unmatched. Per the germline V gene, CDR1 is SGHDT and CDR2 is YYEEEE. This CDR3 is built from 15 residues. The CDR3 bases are TGTGCCAGCAGCTTGACAGGGGGATTCAATCAGCCCCAGCATTTT. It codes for CASSLTGGFNQPQHF.

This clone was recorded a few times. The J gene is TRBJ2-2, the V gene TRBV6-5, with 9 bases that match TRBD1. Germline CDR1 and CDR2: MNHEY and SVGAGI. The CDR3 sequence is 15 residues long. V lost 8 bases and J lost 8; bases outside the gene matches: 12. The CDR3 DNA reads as TGTGCCAGCTCTTACCCCGGGACAGGGATAGGGGAGCTGTTTTTT. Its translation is CASSYPGTGIGELFF.

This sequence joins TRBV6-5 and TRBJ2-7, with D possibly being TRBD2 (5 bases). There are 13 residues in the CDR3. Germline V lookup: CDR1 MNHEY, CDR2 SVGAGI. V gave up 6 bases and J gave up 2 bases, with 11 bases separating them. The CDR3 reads CASRYGLAYEQYV. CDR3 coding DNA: TGTGCCAGCAGATACGGACTTGCCTACGAGCAGTACGTC.

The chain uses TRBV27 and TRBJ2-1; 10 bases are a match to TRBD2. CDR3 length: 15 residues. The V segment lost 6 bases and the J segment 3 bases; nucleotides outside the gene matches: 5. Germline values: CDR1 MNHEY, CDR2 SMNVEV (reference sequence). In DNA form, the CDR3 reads TGTGCCAGCAGGCCAAGGACTAGCGGCTACAATGAGCAGTTCTTC. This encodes CASRPRTSGYNEQFF.

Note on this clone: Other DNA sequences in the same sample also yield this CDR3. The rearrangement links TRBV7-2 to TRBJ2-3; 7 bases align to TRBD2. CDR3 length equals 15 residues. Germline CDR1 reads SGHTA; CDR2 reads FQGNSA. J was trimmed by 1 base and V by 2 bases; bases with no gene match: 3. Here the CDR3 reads CASSLSGTRTDTQYF. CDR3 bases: TGTGCCAGCAGCTTAAGCGGGACGCGCACAGATACGCAGTATTTT.

CDR3 sequence reads: CSVRTGTSRKTQYF. DNA of the CDR3: TGCAGCGTAAGGACAGGGACTAGCAGAAAGACCCAGTACTTC. The V and J genes are TRBV29-1 and TRBJ2-5; possible D gene TRBD2, 9 bases. The ends were cut back, 6 bases at V and 6 bases at J, with 20 bases in the middle. CDR3 length: 14 residues. Per germline, CDR1 SQVTM and CDR2 ANQGSEA.

The CDR3, as DNA: TGTGCCTTGGGGGCGTGGAATTCACCCCTCCACTTT. Translated: CALGAWNSPLHF. The chain has TRBV30 and TRBJ1-6; TRBD1 might be the D (6 bases). CDR3 length equals 12 residues. Germline V CDR1 and CDR2: GTSNPN, SVGIG (reference sequence). The V gene lost 7 bases and the J gene lost 7 bases, with 11 bases spanning the gap. Full variable domain (remainder filled in from reference TRBV30 and TRBJ1-6): SQTIHQWPATLVQPVGSPLSLECTVEGTSNPNLYWYRQAAGRGLQLLFYSVGIGQISSEVPQNLSASRPQDRQFILSSKKLLLSDSGFYLCALGAWNSPLHFGNGTRLTVT.

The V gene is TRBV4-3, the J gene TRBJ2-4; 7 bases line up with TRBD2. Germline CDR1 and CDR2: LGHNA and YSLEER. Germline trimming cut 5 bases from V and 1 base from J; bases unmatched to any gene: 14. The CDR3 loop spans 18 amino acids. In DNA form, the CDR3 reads TGCGCCAGCAGCTCAGACGGGTGGCGGGAGCCGGCCAAAAACATTCAGTACTTC. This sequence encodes CASSSDGWREPAKNIQYF.

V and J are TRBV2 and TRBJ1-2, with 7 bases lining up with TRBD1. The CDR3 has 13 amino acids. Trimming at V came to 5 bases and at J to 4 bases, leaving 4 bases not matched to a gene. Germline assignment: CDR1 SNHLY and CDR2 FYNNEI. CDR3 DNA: TGTGCCAGCAGTCGACAGGGCCCCTATGGCTACACCTTC. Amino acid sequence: CASSRQGPYGYTF.

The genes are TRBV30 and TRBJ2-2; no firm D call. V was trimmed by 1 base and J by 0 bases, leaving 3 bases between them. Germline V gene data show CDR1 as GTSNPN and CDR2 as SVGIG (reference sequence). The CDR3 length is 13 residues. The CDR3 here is CAWSAPNTGELFF. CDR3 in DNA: TGTGCCTGGAGTGCTCCGAACACCGGGGAGCTGTTTTTT.

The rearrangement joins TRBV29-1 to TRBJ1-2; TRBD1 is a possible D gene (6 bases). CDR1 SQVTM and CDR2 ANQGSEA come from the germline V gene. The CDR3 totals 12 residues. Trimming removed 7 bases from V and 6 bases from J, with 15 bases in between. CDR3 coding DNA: TGCAGCGCCGACAGGAAAAACAATGGCTACACCTTC. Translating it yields CSADRKNNGYTF.

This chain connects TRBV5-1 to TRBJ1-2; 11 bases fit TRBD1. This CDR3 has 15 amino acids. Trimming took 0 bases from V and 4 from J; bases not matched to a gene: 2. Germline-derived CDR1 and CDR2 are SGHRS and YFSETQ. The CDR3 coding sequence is TGCGCCAGCAGCTTGGGGACAGGGGGCAGCTATGGCTACACCTTC. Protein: CASSLGTGGSYGYTF.